Following are 32 T cell receptor beta chains from one sample sequenced in a study of T cells in Graves' hyperthyroidism and ophthalmopathy. RNA transcripts provided the source from which TCR beta CDR3 regions were amplified. When the TCR CDR3 underwent first-round RT-PCR, the HTBI primer set was used. Using its own MiXCR run on the multiplex PCR reads, TCRdb lists one record per CDR3 protein. The data hold roughly 520,000 distinct CDR3 sequences, with roughly a quarter observed a single time. Sequences were obtained from blood. All receptors derive from a woman aged 25 to 39 with Graves' ophthalmopathy.

This chain connects TRBV11-1 to TRBJ2-7, with 12 positions matching TRBD2. This CDR3 spans 16 amino acids. Losses at the gene ends were 5 bases for V and 1 base for J; bases not matched to a gene: 6. Germline loops: CDR1 SGHAT, CDR2 FQDESV (reference sequence). Written as DNA, the CDR3 is TGTGCCAGCAGCCAAGGGACTAGCGGGCAGTCCTACGAGCAGTACTTC. This encodes CASSQGTSGQSYEQYF.

This chain connects TRBV4-2 to TRBJ1-5, with 7 bases lining up with TRBD1. The CDR3 is made up of 16 amino acids. Trimming cost V 3 bases and J 0 bases; bases outside gene matches: 5. Germline lookup yields CDR1 LGHNA and CDR2 YNFKEQ. This CDR3 reads CASSHQAGGSNQPQHF. The CDR3 region has the DNA TGTGCCAGCAGCCACCAGGCAGGGGGTAGCAATCAGCCCCAGCATTTT.

The rearrangement links TRBV6-2 or TRBV6-3 to TRBJ1-1; D is ambiguous. Germline lookup yields CDR1 MNHEY and CDR2 SVGEGT. CDR3 length equals 11 residues. V gave up 4 bases and J gave up 8 bases, with 8 bases separating them. DNA of the CDR3: TGTGCCAGCAGTTTGGAGAAAGAAGCTTTCTTT. It encodes CASSLEKEAFF.

This chain connects TRBV6-2 or TRBV6-3 to TRBJ2-5; a weak D match, TRBD1 (7 bases). Germline CDR1 is MNHEY and CDR2 is SVGEGT. The CDR3 spans 14 residues. The germline V and J ends were trimmed by 6 bases and 5 bases, with 16 bases remaining between them. CDR3 sequence (DNA): TGTGCCAGCAGATCATCGACAGGGAGGGAGACCCAGTACTTC. This codes for CASRSSTGRETQYF.

This clonotype was detected many times. This rearrangement joins TRBV12-3 or TRBV12-4 to TRBJ1-3, with D possibly matching TRBD1 (5 bases). There are 15 residues in the CDR3. V was trimmed by 5 bases and J by 0 bases, leaving 11 bases between them. The CDR3 DNA sequence: TGTGCCAGCAGTCCAGGGACCTACTCTGGAAACACCATATATTTT. Its translation is CASSPGTYSGNTIYF.

This clonotype was observed at least ten times. V is TRBV11-3 and J is TRBJ1-1; D not resolved. V lost 4 bases and J lost 6, with 12 bases in between. The CDR3 is made up of 13 amino acids. CDR1 is SGHNT and CDR2 is YENEEA in the germline V gene. CDR3 sequence: CASSSNSVAEAFF. In nucleotides, the CDR3 is TGTGCCAGCAGCTCCAATTCAGTAGCTGAAGCTTTCTTT.

This clonotype was detected ten times or more. The V call is TRBV11-1, the J call TRBJ2-7; D possibly corresponds to TRBD1 (5 bases). V was pared by 5 bases and J by 2 bases, with 16 bases between. The length of the CDR3 is 15 residues. CDR1 is SGHAT, CDR2 FQDESV, per germline (reference sequence). DNA of the CDR3: TGTGCCAGCAGCCCTAAACGCAGGGCTCCCTACGAGCAGTACTTC. It translates to CASSPKRRAPYEQYF.

This clonotype was counted a few times. The chain carries TRBV9 and TRBJ1-6; TRBD1 agrees at 7 bases. CDR3 size: 16 residues. Germline V CDR1 and CDR2: SGDLS, YYNGEE. Trimming cost V 3 bases and J 4 bases; bases outside gene matches: 7. CDR3 nucleotides: TGTGCCAGCAGCGCCTCGGGGGGACAGTATAATTCACCCCTCCACTTT. This codes for CASSASGGQYNSPLHF.

This clonotype was detected ten times or more. The chain employs TRBV7-9 and TRBJ2-7; D might be TRBD1 or TRBD2, each matching 5 bases. Germline loops: CDR1 SEHNR, CDR2 FQNEAQ (reference sequence). CDR3 length: 15 amino acids. V gave up 4 bases and J gave up 6 bases, with 19 bases separating them. The CDR3 DNA follows: TGTGCCAGCAGCTCCAGAATGGGGGTGATGGGCGAGCAGTACTTC. Translating gives CASSSRMGVMGEQYF.

This chain uses TRBV20-1 with TRBJ2-5, with 9 bases matching TRBD1. Germline V gene sequence: CDR1 DFQATT, CDR2 SNEGSKA (reference sequence). The CDR3 length is 14 residues. V lost 6 bases and J lost 3; bases outside the gene matches: 8. CDR3 sequence reads: CSATGTGHEETQYF. CDR3 DNA: TGCAGTGCAACCGGGACAGGGCACGAAGAGACCCAGTACTTC.

This clonotype came up a few times. This chain joins TRBV6-5 and TRBJ1-2; D may be TRBD1 (5 bases). The CDR3 is 15 amino acids. Trimming removed 0 bases from V and 6 bases from J, with 14 bases in between. Looked up from germline, CDR1 is MNHEY and CDR2 is SVGAGI. The CDR3 nucleotides are TGTGCCAGCAGTTACTCCTTTGGGGGAACGAATGGCTACACCTTC. It is translated as CASSYSFGGTNGYTF.

This clonotype was seen ten or more times. The rearrangement uses TRBV19 and TRBJ2-2, with D possibly TRBD1 on 6 matching bases. Germline loops: CDR1 LNHDA, CDR2 SQIVND (reference sequence). This CDR3 has 13 amino acids. The V and J ends lost 5 bases and 7 bases respectively, with 11 bases between them. CDR3 coding DNA: TGTGCCAGTAGTCTCCACAGGGTCGGGGAGCTGTTTTTT. This sequence encodes CASSLHRVGELFF.

There are many counts of this clonotype. The chain links TRBV20-1 to TRBJ1-5; D remains unclear. The ends were cut back, 0 bases at V and 3 bases at J, with 15 bases in the middle. From germline, CDR1 is DFQATT and CDR2 SNEGSKA (reference sequence). The CDR3 runs 16 residues. The CDR3 sequence is CSARDRLPLANQPQHF. DNA for the CDR3: TGCAGTGCTAGAGATAGACTCCCCCTCGCCAATCAGCCCCAGCATTTT.

This clonotype was counted at least ten times. The rearrangement uses TRBV12-3 or TRBV12-4 and TRBJ2-1, with 8 positions matching TRBD2. With 4 bases clipped from V and 2 bases from J, the junction kept 13 bases outside the gene matches. CDR3 size: 18 residues. The CDR3 here is CASSSGGGGPPPYNEQFF. The DNA for the CDR3 is TGTGCCAGCAGTTCGGGAGGCGGGGGGCCACCCCCCTACAATGAGCAGTTCTTC.

This clonotype was counted a single time. The J gene is TRBJ2-7, the V gene TRBV20-1; D may be TRBD1 (5 bases). The CDR3 totals 15 residues. Trimming pared 0 bases from V and 5 bases from J, leaving 17 bases between. Germline lookup yields CDR1 DFQATT and CDR2 SNEGSKA (reference sequence). The CDR3 loop reads CSARDFQGGFHEQYF. CDR3 DNA: TGCAGTGCTAGAGATTTCCAGGGCGGCTTCCACGAGCAGTACTTC.

This clonotype was observed at least ten times. The gene calls are TRBV24-1 and TRBJ2-7; TRBD1 matches at 10 bases. The CDR3 runs to 15 residues. Germline V gene sequence: CDR1 KGHDR, CDR2 SFDVKD. The trim removed 3 bases at V and 5 bases at J, leaving 6 bases unmatched. CDR3 protein: CATSDPAGQGDEQYF. For the CDR3, the DNA is TGTGCCACCAGTGATCCCGCCGGACAGGGGGACGAGCAGTACTTC.

This rearrangement joins TRBV5-5 to TRBJ2-7; no clear D. Germline CDR1 and CDR2: SGHKS and YYEKEE (reference sequence). CDR3 length: 13 amino acids. The ends were cut back, 7 bases at V and 3 bases at J, with 14 bases in the middle. The CDR3 DNA follows: TGTGCCAGCGGCCGGTCCGGGCTCTACGAGCAGTACTTC. Translated, it gives CASGRSGLYEQYF.

This clonotype was counted many times. The genes are TRBV20-1 and TRBJ2-7, with TRBD1 matching over 9 bases. V gave up 0 bases and J gave up 7 bases; unmatched junction bases: 7. CDR3 length: 14 amino acids. Per the germline V gene, CDR1 is DFQATT and CDR2 is SNEGSKA (reference sequence). CDR3 nucleotide sequence: TGCAGTGCTAGAGAAGGGACAGGGATGCAGGAGCAGTACTTC. This codes for CSAREGTGMQEQYF.

The V gene is TRBV6-2 or TRBV6-3, the J gene TRBJ2-5, with 16 bases lining up with TRBD2. This CDR3 is built from 18 residues. CDR1 and CDR2 from the germline V gene are MNHEY and SVGEGT. Trimming removed 8 bases from V and 5 bases from J; junction bases left unmatched: 14. The CDR3 DNA reads as TGTGCCAGCCTTCGCCCATCCGGGACTAGCGGGGGGGTGGAGACCCAGTACTTC. This gives the protein CASLRPSGTSGGVETQYF.

The rearrangement joins TRBV12-3 or TRBV12-4 to TRBJ1-2; 10 bases line up with TRBD1. The CDR3 sequence is 15 residues long. J lost 7 bases, V lost 5 bases, and 10 bases had no gene match. Here the CDR3 DNA reads TGTGCCAGCAGTCCCAAGACAGGGGGCGCGACTGGCTACACCTTC. Protein: CASSPKTGGATGYTF.

This clonotype has ten or more counts. V is TRBV25-1 and J is TRBJ1-3; D gene uncertain. The germline gives CDR1 MGHDK, CDR2 SYGVNS. Trimming stripped 7 bases from V and 0 bases from J, with 7 bases between. CDR3 length equals 13 residues. CDR3 DNA sequence: TGTGCCAGCACATTAGACTCTGGAAACACCATATATTTT. This codes for CASTLDSGNTIYF.

This clonotype was picked up many times. V gene TRBV2 combines with J gene TRBJ2-7, with 8 bases that match TRBD1. Per the germline V gene, CDR1 is SNHLY and CDR2 is FYNNEI. Trimming took 6 bases from V and 4 from J; bases not matched to a gene: 2. The CDR3 has 12 amino acids. CDR3 loop: CASRTGVYEQYF. The CDR3 bases are TGTGCCAGCAGGACAGGGGTATACGAGCAGTACTTC.

This clonotype was counted a single time. The chain is built from TRBV12-3 or TRBV12-4 and TRBJ1-2, with 8 positions matching TRBD1. This CDR3 spans 14 amino acids. Trimming removed 4 bases from V and 4 bases from J; junction bases left unmatched: 5. The CDR3 sequence is CASSSSGQAYGYTF. DNA of the CDR3: TGTGCCAGCAGTTCCTCGGGACAGGCCTATGGCTACACCTTC.

This clonotype was picked up many times. The genes are TRBV12-3 or TRBV12-4 and TRBJ1-6, with D perhaps TRBD1 (5 bases). The CDR3 runs 16 residues. Trimming removed 3 bases from V and 3 bases from J, with 12 bases in between. CDR3 DNA sequence: TGTGCCAGCAGTTTGGGCAGGGTCTTCTATAATTCACCCCTCCACTTT. This codes for CASSLGRVFYNSPLHF.

The chain employs TRBV27 and TRBJ1-1; 8 nucleotides align to TRBD1. Germline assignment: CDR1 MNHEY and CDR2 SMNVEV (reference sequence). The CDR3 consists of 15 residues. The junction had 4 bases not matched to a gene; V was cut back by 3 bases and J by 1 base. The CDR3 DNA follows: TGTGCCAGCAGTTTCAGGGGGCGGTCGAACACTGAAGCTTTCTTT. Encoded protein: CASSFRGRSNTEAFF.

As concerns this clonotype: This sequence may be a read error, since a much larger clone differs from it by one base. This rearrangement joins TRBV2 to TRBJ2-5; D possibly uses TRBD1 or TRBD2 (6 bases each). The length of the CDR3 is 13 residues. Per germline, CDR1 SNHLY and CDR2 FYNNEI. In DNA, the CDR3 is TGTGCCAGCAGAGAGGGGGGCCAAGAGACCAAGTACTTC. It translates to CASREGGQETKYF. Variable domain in full (rest from reference TRBV2 and TRBJ2-5): EPEVTQTPSHQVTQMGQEVILRCVPISNHLYFYWYRQILGQKVEFLVSFYNNEISEKSEIFDDQFSVERPDGSNFTLKIRSTKLEDSAMYFCASREGGQETKYFGPGTRLLVL.

J is TRBJ2-7 and V is TRBV7-9, with a weak D call TRBD1 (6 bases). Per the germline V gene, CDR1 is SEHNR and CDR2 is FQNEAQ (reference sequence). CDR3 length: 15 amino acids. Trimming shortened V by 4 bases and J by 5 bases, and 18 bases separated the two germline ends. In nucleotides, the CDR3 is TGTGCCAGCAGCTCGTACAGGGAAAGTAGCAACGAGCAGTACTTC. The encoded protein is CASSSYRESSNEQYF. The whole variable domain, filled in from reference TRBV7-9 and TRBJ2-7, reads DTGVSQNPRHKITKRGQNVTFRCDPISEHNRLYWYRQTLGQGPEFLTYFQNEAQLEKSRLLSDRFSAERPKGSFSTLEIQRTEQGDSAMYLCASSSYRESSNEQYFGPGTRLTVT.

This clonotype was seen ten or more times. The J gene is TRBJ2-7, the V gene TRBV4-1; a weak D match, TRBD2 (6 bases). CDR3 length: 16 amino acids. The germline V gene encodes CDR1 MGHRA and CDR2 YSYEKL. V lost 0 bases and J 2 bases, leaving 14 bases between the germline ends. DNA of the CDR3: TGCGCCAGCAGCCAAGAGGGTATAGGGGAGGCCTACGAGCAGTACTTC. Its protein product is CASSQEGIGEAYEQYF.

The rearrangement links TRBV20-1 to TRBJ1-2; no clear D. Germline V gene lookup returns CDR1 DFQATT and CDR2 SNEGSKA (reference sequence). The CDR3 has 14 residues. V was clipped by 0 bases and J by 8 bases, with 16 bases between them. CDR3 in amino acids: CSAREAVARAGYTF. The CDR3 nucleotides are TGCAGTGCTAGAGAAGCGGTGGCAAGAGCGGGCTACACCTTC.

This clonotype appeared many times. The chain is built from TRBV12-3 or TRBV12-4 and TRBJ1-1; no firm D call. The V end lost 1 base, the J end lost 2 bases, and 8 bases lay between the germline ends. This CDR3 is 14 amino acids long. The CDR3 here is CASSLVVTNTEAFF. CDR3 in DNA: TGTGCCAGCAGTTTAGTGGTCACAAACACTGAAGCTTTCTTT.

This chain connects TRBV4-1 to TRBJ2-7, with TRBD2 matching over 7 bases. The CDR3 sequence is 15 residues long. V gave up 1 base and J gave up 1 base; unmatched junction bases: 4. The V gene's germline CDR1 is MGHRA and CDR2 YSYEKL. The CDR3 here is CASSQVASGSYEQYF. Written as DNA, the CDR3 is TGCGCCAGCAGCCAAGTTGCTAGCGGTTCCTACGAGCAGTACTTC.

This clonotype was seen only a few times. Possible read error: a much larger clone is one base away. The chain links TRBV30 to TRBJ2-5; possible D gene TRBD2, 5 bases. CDR1 and CDR2 (germline): GTSNPN, SVGIG (reference sequence). This CDR3 comprises 13 residues. The CDR3 DNA sequence: TGTGCCTGGACCCCGGGATCCGAAGAGACCCAGTGCTTC. Protein: CAWTPGSEETQCF.